These 6 T cell receptor beta chains came from one sample sequenced in a study of response to subunit inactivated influenza vaccine. TCRdb fed the RT-PCR reads into MiXCR, producing one record per CDR3 protein. The data contain a few hundred thousand distinct CDR3 sequences, 11% of them singletons. Material: PBMCs from blood, obtained 40 to 50 days after vaccination. The receptors here all came from a man aged 45-65 years who received an inactivated influenza vaccine.

This clonotype was detected only a few times. This sequence joins TRBV20-1 and TRBJ2-3; 15 bases align to TRBD2. Unmatched junction bases numbered 7, after V lost 6 bases and J lost 6 bases. The germline gives CDR1 DFQATT, CDR2 SNEGSKA (reference sequence). The CDR3 consists of 15 residues. CDR3 DNA sequence: TGCAGTGCCACTGGGACTAGCGGGAGGAGGGATACGCAGTATTTT. Its protein is CSATGTSGRRDTQYF.

This clonotype was detected ten times or more. J is TRBJ2-7 and V is TRBV29-1; TRBD2 matches at 7 bases. J lost 6 bases, V lost 5 bases, and 7 bases had no gene match. CDR3 length: 12 amino acids. Germline values: CDR1 SQVTM, CDR2 ANQGSEA. CDR3 in amino acids: CSVWSGKGEQYF. Here the CDR3 DNA reads TGCAGCGTTTGGAGCGGGAAGGGCGAGCAGTACTTC.

A word on this clonotype: A much larger clone differs from this one at a single base, so this may be a read error. V and J are TRBV7-9 and TRBJ2-3; D is unresolved. This CDR3 spans 15 amino acids. Germline CDR1 is SEHNR and CDR2 is FQNEAQ (reference sequence). The CDR3 DNA sequence: TGTGCCAGCAGCCCTAAACGCAGGTACACAGATACGCGGTATTTT. Translating gives CASSPKRRYTDTRYF.

The rearrangement uses TRBV29-1 and TRBJ1-1; D is unresolved. The CDR3 covers 14 residues. Germline values: CDR1 SQVTM, CDR2 ANQGSEA. V lost 4 bases and J 2 bases, leaving 14 bases between the germline ends. The CDR3 is CSVAGRTSNTEAFF. The CDR3 region has the DNA TGCAGCGTTGCCGGACGGACGTCAAACACTGAAGCTTTCTTT.

This clonotype was observed a handful of times. The genes are TRBV29-1 and TRBJ2-1; 10 bases map to TRBD2. J lost 8 bases, V lost 2 bases, and 6 bases had no gene match. The germline V gene encodes CDR1 SQVTM and CDR2 ANQGSEA. The CDR3 spans 14 residues. DNA of the CDR3: TGCAGCGTTGAACCCGGACTAGCGGAGGATGAGCAGTTCTTC. This translates into CSVEPGLAEDEQFF.

The J gene is TRBJ2-7, the V gene TRBV6-2 or TRBV6-3, with 8 bases matching TRBD1. CDR1 MNHEY and CDR2 SVGEGT come from the germline V gene. Trimming cost V 5 bases and J 0 bases; bases outside gene matches: 15. The CDR3 spans 18 residues. The CDR3: CASSTPRTGTFLSYEQYF. The CDR3 nucleotides are TGTGCCAGCAGTACCCCGAGGACAGGGACCTTTCTCTCCTACGAGCAGTACTTC.